This TCR beta chain derives from a study of cytotoxic CD8 clonotypes in ibrutinib-treated CLL (dated by TCRdb to about 2021). Study-level background: The cohort was composed of ten to eleven relapsed/refractory and around 14 treatment-naive patients; IGHV unmutated status was identified in about 17 patients. Samples at response were collected after a median of about 13 months of treatment, with a range of 6 to 36 months. Cryopreserved peripheral blood mononuclear cells were collected at three points: before therapy, at response, and at either sustained remission or disease progression. On average, each sample had some 260,000 productive templates and about 89,000 productive rearrangements. Every sample from remission and from progressive disease was obtained while the patients were still on ibrutinib. Of the 70 to 90 people in the trial, some 28 had longitudinal samples available. Responses were partial in roughly 25 patients and complete in 2; after median around 66 months follow-up, about 15 stayed in remission and about 12 progressed. Overall results and qualifications from the work: At baseline, clonality was higher than in age-matched healthy donors and showed a strong correlation with circulating CD8+ T-cell counts. Sampling times were not matched between patients in sustained remission and patients whose disease was progressing, and lymph node repertoires were not examined. Public clonotypes were rare and either contracted or stayed stable during treatment, and the rise in clonality at ibrutinib response reflected the expansion of private clonotypes. At ibrutinib response clonality went up, during sustained remission it held steady, and at progression it dropped back toward baseline.

Comment on this clone: Its antigen is currently not known. Base qualities are not provided; no much larger clone lies one nucleotide away.

The time point label on this specimen signifies: more than 10 months on ibrutinib. For TCR beta library preparation, about 2 micrograms of genomic DNA were isolated from cryopreserved PBMCs. Longitudinal blood samples from CLL patients receiving ibrutinib monotherapy were subjected to high-throughput TCR beta sequencing. The patients took part in an open-label, single-center phase 2 trial of ibrutinib monotherapy. The goal of deep resolution MiSeq sequencing was a depth between 1 in 1 million and 1 in 200,000 T cells, and coverage averaged 10x per clonotype. TCR beta libraries were generated with the immunoSEQ hsTCRB Kit. Turning to the authors' computational methods: Data were analyzed with ImmunoSEQ Data Assistant and ImmunoSEQ Analyzer, with V, D and J genes assigned per IMGT definitions. Clonality, which ranges from 0 to 1, was calculated as one minus the normalized Shannon entropy of productive rearrangement frequencies. Public clonotype analysis was restricted to overrepresented clonotypes comprising at least 0.05% of each patient's repertoire. About a dozen age-matched healthy donor repertoires from immuneACCESS served as clonality controls. The clones in this table, taken by TCRdb from immuneACCESS, are in-frame only. Not every clone is retained; where verified, under half of the shortfall comes from an unresolved V gene, and the cause of the rest is unknown. That table furnishes V, J and clone size, whereas the DNA furnished D and trimming. The sample profile shows about 150,000 clones; around three quarters of them were found once. The ten largest clones capture about 13% of the sample.

The sample consisted of PBMCs, taken after 12 months of ibrutinib treatment. The receptor comes from a human donor with chronic lymphocytic leukemia.

CDR3 loop: CASSQLAGVNEQFF. The sequenced DNA: TGCGCCAGCAGCCAACTAGCGGGAGTCAATGAGCAGTTCTTC. The sequence joins TRBV4-3 to TRBJ2-1; 10 middle bases align to TRBD2. Trimming removed 2 bases from V and 6 bases from J; the gene matches leave 1 base unexplained. For CDR1 and CDR2, the germline V gene lists LGHNA and YSLEER. The CDR3, cysteine through phenylalanine, is 14 amino acids long. The kept DNA is CDR3 alone, 42 bases in frame from the first base.